Listed here are 7 T cell receptor beta chains from one sample, sequenced in a study of cytomegalovirus exposure and HLA in healthy donors. The primer mix had 60 Vbeta and 13 Jbeta primers. Only in-frame clones appear in the TCRdb table, and some are missing; sequencing was by immunoSEQ multiplex PCR. The sample contains tens of thousands of clones, over 80% of which appear only once. Sequenced: PBMCs. The receptors come from a man younger than 35 in good health and CMV-seronegative.

J is TRBJ2-5 and V is TRBV30; D not resolved. CDR3 size: 14 residues. CDR1 is GTSNPN, CDR2 SVGIG, per germline (reference sequence). The V end was cut by 0 bases, the J end by 11 bases, with 19 bases between. CDR3 DNA: TGTGCCTGGAGTGTTCTAAATGGTTTAGGAGAGCAGTACTTC. Translating gives CAWSVLNGLGEQYF.

J is TRBJ1-2 and V is TRBV7-8, with 8 positions matching TRBD1. The CDR3 is 15 amino acids. V was clipped by 2 bases and J by 0 bases; unmatched bases: 2. Germline CDR1 reads SGHVS; CDR2 reads FQNEAQ. The CDR3 reads CASSLQGASNYGYTF. For the CDR3, the DNA is TGTGCCAGCAGCTTACAGGGGGCCTCTAACTATGGCTACACCTTC.

The chain links TRBV5-1 to TRBJ2-1; 9 bases are shared with TRBD2. The CDR3 loop spans 16 amino acids. V shed 1 base, J shed 9 bases, and the junction held 11 bases outside the gene matches. CDR1 and CDR2 from the germline V gene are SGHRS and YFSETQ. CDR3 coding DNA: TGCGCCAGCAGCTTGCAGCTAGCGGGAACTGGCGTTGAGCAGTTCTTC. Amino acids: CASSLQLAGTGVEQFF.

V is TRBV25-1 and J is TRBJ1-6, with D unclear. The germline gives CDR1 MGHDK, CDR2 SYGVNS. The CDR3 is 13 amino acids. V lost 6 bases and J 11 bases, leaving 14 bases between the germline ends. CDR3 residues: CASSAVERAPLHF. In DNA, the CDR3 is TGTGCCAGCAGCGCAGTAGAGCGGGCACCCCTCCACTTT.

This clone was observed a few times. This chain joins TRBV19 and TRBJ2-7, with D possibly being TRBD1 (6 bases). Germline CDR1 is LNHDA and CDR2 is SQIVND (reference sequence). The ends were cut back, 0 bases at V and 3 bases at J, with 12 bases in the middle. The CDR3 extends over 15 amino acids. CDR3 coding DNA: TGTGCCAGTAGTATAGAAGGGCAGGGGATCTACGAGCAGTACTTC. Translating it yields CASSIEGQGIYEQYF. Together with reference TRBV19 and TRBJ2-7, the CDR3 gives the full variable domain: DGGITQSPKYLFRKEGQNVTLSCEQNLNHDAMYWYRQDPGQGLRLIYYSQIVNDFQKGDIAEGYSVSREKKESFPLTVTSAQKNPTAFYLCASSIEGQGIYEQYFGPGTRLTVT.

V and J are TRBV28 and TRBJ1-1; D unclear. Germline assignment: CDR1 MDHEN and CDR2 SYDVKM. The CDR3 sequence is 14 residues long. Trimming shortened V by 6 bases and J by 1 base, and 12 bases separated the two germline ends. CDR3 bases: TGTGCCAGCAGAAAACAGCGGGGGAACACTGAAGCTTTCTTT. Encoded protein: CASRKQRGNTEAFF. The full variable domain, completed using reference TRBV28 and TRBJ1-1, is DVKVTQSSRYLVKRTGEKVFLECVQDMDHENMFWYRQDPGLGLRLIYFSYDVKMKEKGDIPEGYSVSREKKERFSLILESASTNQTSMYLCASRKQRGNTEAFFGQGTRLTVV.

V usage is TRBV7-2 and J usage is TRBJ2-7; D is uncertain. The V gene lost 4 bases and the J gene lost 2 bases, with 3 bases spanning the gap. This CDR3 is 11 amino acids long. Germline values: CDR1 SGHTA, CDR2 FQGNSA. The CDR3 region is CASSYTYEQYF. The CDR3 nucleotides are TGTGCCAGCAGCTACACCTACGAGCAGTACTTC.